One sample yielded the 18 T cell receptor beta chains listed below, sequenced in a study of CDR3 diversity in severe acne. From the PCR reads, TCRdb called clonotypes with MiXCR, one entry per CDR3 protein. This sample has some 85,000 distinct CDR3 sequences; around 47% occur once, and the top ten carry 11%. Material for sequencing was blood. The receptor set was obtained from a male donor with severe acne vulgaris.

The chain couples TRBV7-3 to TRBJ2-5, with 10 positions matching TRBD1. The CDR3 is 15 amino acids. V gave up 10 bases and J gave up 7 bases; unmatched junction bases: 15. Germline CDR1 and CDR2: SGHTA and FQGTGA. The CDR3 DNA reads as TGTGCCACCAGTGAAGCGGACAGGGGGAAAGGGACCCAGTACTTC. This sequence encodes CATSEADRGKGTQYF. The entire variable domain, with the rest obtained from reference TRBV7-3 and TRBJ2-5, is as follows: GAGVSQTPSNKVTEKGKYVELRCDPISGHTALYWYRQSLGQGPEFLIYFQGTGAADDSGLPNDRFFAVRPEGSVSTLKIQRTERGDSAVYLCATSEADRGKGTQYFGPGTRLLVL.

V is TRBV9 and J is TRBJ2-7; no firm D call. The ends were cut back, 4 bases at V and 1 base at J, with 12 bases in the middle. Germline-derived CDR1 and CDR2 are SGDLS and YYNGEE. The CDR3 extends over 14 amino acids. The CDR3 nucleotides are TGTGCCAGCAGCCCCGGGCTCCCTTCCTACGAGCAGTACTTC. It yields the protein CASSPGLPSYEQYF.

This clonotype counts as medium-sized. Here the CDR3 DNA reads TGTGCCAGCAGTATCGGGGGGGCCCTCTCCTACGAGCAGTACTTC. Its translation: CASSIGGALSYEQYF. The chain links TRBV7-2 to TRBJ2-7; TRBD2 agrees at 8 bases. The V gene's germline CDR1 is SGHTA and CDR2 FQGNSA. This CDR3 is 15 amino acids long. V shed 6 bases and J 0 bases; nucleotides not matched to a gene: 7.

J is TRBJ1-2 and V is TRBV10-3; D possibly corresponds to TRBD1 (5 bases). This CDR3 is built from 11 residues. Trimming cost V 6 bases and J 4 bases, with 6 bases left between them. The germline V gene has CDR1 ENHRY and CDR2 SYGVKD. The CDR3 sequence: CAIRQAYGYTF. DNA for the CDR3: TGTGCCATCAGACAGGCCTATGGCTACACCTTC.

The J gene is TRBJ2-6, the V gene TRBV7-9; TRBD2 matches at 8 bases. The CDR3 consists of 18 residues. Germline trimming cut 5 bases from V and 2 bases from J; bases unmatched to any gene: 11. Germline CDR1 reads SEHNR; CDR2 reads FQNEAQ (reference sequence). The CDR3 sequence: CASSTRGSGMAGANVLTF. The CDR3 DNA follows: TGTGCCAGCAGCACCCGGGGTAGCGGGATGGCTGGGGCCAACGTCCTGACTTTC.

This clonotype showed up many times. The chain uses TRBV24-1 and TRBJ2-3; D is unclear. Trimming left V 3 bases short and J 0 bases short, with 6 bases between. This CDR3 spans 14 amino acids. The germline gives CDR1 KGHDR, CDR2 SFDVKD. The CDR3 nucleotides read TGTGCCACCAGTGATGCCACTAGCACAGATACGCAGTATTTT. Its protein is CATSDATSTDTQYF.

Comment on this clonotype: A read error may explain this, as a much larger clone is one base away. This chain connects TRBV7-9 to TRBJ2-6; possible D gene TRBD1, 5 bases. The CDR3 covers 15 residues. CDR1 and CDR2 from the germline V gene are SEHNR and FQNEAQ (reference sequence). For the CDR3, the DNA is TGTGCCAGCAGCTCGTACGAATCTGGGGCCAGCGTCCTGACTTTC. It codes for CASSSYESGASVLTF.

This clonotype has a single count. This chain links TRBV6-5 with TRBJ1-5; 7 positions match TRBD1. This CDR3 region has 14 residues. Unmatched junction bases numbered 7, after V lost 11 bases and J lost 0 bases. CDR1 is MNHEY and CDR2 is SVGAGI in the germline V gene. The CDR3 sequence: CAGGGDSSNQPQHF. The CDR3 DNA sequence: TGTGCCGGAGGGGGGGACAGTAGCAATCAGCCCCAGCATTTT.

A word on this clonotype: Being one base from a much bigger clone, this may be a read error. The CDR3 DNA is TGCGCCAGCGGCTCCACCCTCTACACAGATACGCAGTATTTT. As protein: CASGSTLYTDTQYF. The rearrangement links TRBV5-1 to TRBJ2-3; D unclear. Germline values: CDR1 SGHRS, CDR2 YFSETQ. Trimming removed 7 bases at V and 2 bases at J, with 14 bases between. This CDR3 has 14 residues.

At least ten counts were recorded for this clonotype. This chain connects TRBV3-1 to TRBJ2-6; 7 bases are shared with TRBD1. The CDR3 runs to 15 residues. V lost 5 bases to trimming and J lost 2 bases; unmatched junction nucleotides: 3. The V gene's germline CDR1 is LGHDT and CDR2 YNNKEL (reference sequence). The CDR3 DNA reads as TGTGCCAGCAGCTTCCAGGGGGCTGGGGCCAACGTCCTGACTTTC. Translated: CASSFQGAGANVLTF. The full variable domain, completed using reference TRBV3-1 and TRBJ2-6, is DTAVSQTPKYLVTQMGNDKSIKCEQNLGHDTMYWYKQDSKKFLKIMFSYNNKELIINETVPNRFSPKSPDKAHLNLHINSLELGDSAVYFCASSFQGAGANVLTFGAGSRLTVL.

This chain links TRBV25-1 with TRBJ1-2; D is unclear. This CDR3 contains 13 residues. Germline CDR1 and CDR2: MGHDK and SYGVNS. V lost 6 bases, J lost 5 bases, and 13 bases lay in between. The CDR3 loop is CASSSSDKYGYTF. DNA for the CDR3: TGTGCCAGCAGCAGCTCCGACAAGTATGGCTACACCTTC.

This clonotype was picked up many times. This sequence joins TRBV6-1 and TRBJ1-6; TRBD1 is a possible D gene (6 bases). The V gene's germline CDR1 is MNHNS and CDR2 SASEGT. V dropped 10 bases and J dropped 5 bases, with 12 bases sitting between them. This CDR3 contains 13 residues. The CDR3 region is CATMDSDNSPLHF. CDR3 coding DNA: TGTGCCACCATGGACAGTGATAATTCACCCCTCCACTTT.

This clonotype was seen once. The rearrangement joins TRBV9 to TRBJ1-2; 8 bases line up with TRBD1. With V trimmed by 0 bases and J by 5 bases, 3 bases remained unmatched. Germline V gene sequence: CDR1 SGDLS, CDR2 YYNGEE. This CDR3 region has 14 residues. The CDR3, as DNA: TGTGCCAGCAGCGTAGGGGACAGGAGATATGGCTACACCTTC. The encoded protein is CASSVGDRRYGYTF.

This clonotype counts as medium-sized. The rearrangement joins TRBV4-2 to TRBJ2-5; D gene uncertain. V dropped 1 base and J dropped 10 bases, with 16 bases sitting between them. This CDR3 comprises 14 residues. In germline, CDR1 is LGHNA, CDR2 YNFKEQ. CDR3: CASSQVGAHGSQYF. CDR3 DNA: TGTGCCAGCAGCCAAGTCGGCGCCCACGGCAGCCAGTACTTC.

With regard to this clonotype: The conserved phenylalanine or tryptophan is not found at the CDR3 terminus, so this likely reflects a read error. The DNA is omitted, as the CDR3 cannot be located on it reliably, and the CDR3 follows TCRdb's listing. This chain joins TRBV29-1 and TRBJ2-2; the D call TRBD2 from the table was never checked on the DNA. The CDR3 contains 14 residues when both ends are counted. Germline V gives CDR1 SQVTM, CDR2 ANQGSEA. Here the CDR3 reads CSGKTSGEHRGAVV.

This rearrangement joins TRBV10-2 to TRBJ1-4, with a possible D match to TRBD1 (5 bases). This CDR3 is 11 amino acids long. Germline V gene sequence: CDR1 WSHSY, CDR2 SAAADI. V was cut by 7 bases and J by 7 bases, with 7 bases left in between. The CDR3 nucleotides read TGCGCCAGCACCGGGGGTGAAAAACTGTTTTTT. Protein sequence: CASTGGEKLFF.

The chain carries TRBV9 and TRBJ2-7; D not resolved. CDR1 is SGDLS and CDR2 is YYNGEE in the germline V gene. The CDR3 runs to 14 residues. Deletions cut 4 bases from V and 3 bases from J, with 14 bases between. CDR3 nucleotides: TGTGCCAGCAGCCAAGTCGGGCGAAACTACGAGCAGTACTTC. Protein sequence: CASSQVGRNYEQYF.

This clonotype appeared many times. V gene TRBV11-2 combines with J gene TRBJ2-7; 7 bases align to TRBD1. With V trimmed by 4 bases and J by 3 bases, 9 bases remained unmatched. Germline CDR1 is SGHAT and CDR2 is FQNNGV. CDR3 length: 15 amino acids. The CDR3 sequence is CASSYYRGSHYEQYF. CDR3 DNA: TGTGCCAGCAGCTACTACAGGGGTTCCCACTACGAGCAGTACTTC.